This T cell receptor (beta chain) is drawn from a study of blood T cell repertoires in COVID-19. Assay used: immunoSEQ multiplex PCR; TCRdb lists only in-frame clones, some missing. Of roughly 220,000 clones listed, roughly 75% are singletons. Germline trimming cut 7 bases from V and 3 bases from J; bases unmatched to any gene: 1. The CDR3 is 14 amino acids. Germline V gene sequence: CDR1 MNHEY, CDR2 SVGAGI. This sequence was found in a woman aged 70-85 years with acute or convalescent COVID-19. The rearrangement uses TRBV6-5 and TRBJ2-3, with TRBD2 identical over 13 bases. The sequenced sample was peripheral blood. CDR3 sequence reads: CASKGLAGTDTQYF. As DNA, the CDR3 is TGTGCCAGCAAGGGACTAGCGGGAACAGATACGCAGTATTTT.